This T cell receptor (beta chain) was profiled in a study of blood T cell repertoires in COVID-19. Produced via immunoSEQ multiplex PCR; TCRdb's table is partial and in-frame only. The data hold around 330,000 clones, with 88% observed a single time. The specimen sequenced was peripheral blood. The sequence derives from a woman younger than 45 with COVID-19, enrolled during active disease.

The DNA for the CDR3 is TGTGCCAGCAAAATCGACTCGGTGGCAGATACGCAGTATTTT. Protein: CASKIDSVADTQYF. The chain joins TRBV2 to TRBJ2-3; D gene unclear. The CDR3 is 14 amino acids. Germline V gene data show CDR1 as SNHLY and CDR2 as FYNNEI. Trimming shortened V by 7 bases and J by 4 bases, and 15 bases separated the two germline ends. Variable domain in full (rest from reference TRBV2 and TRBJ2-3): EPEVTQTPSHQVTQMGQEVILRCVPISNHLYFYWYRQILGQKVEFLVSFYNNEISEKSEIFDDQFSVERPDGSNFTLKIRSTKLEDSAMYFCASKIDSVADTQYFGPGTRLTVL.